A selection of T cell receptor beta chains follows, all from one sample in a study of T cell responses to AZD1222 COVID-19 vaccine. TCRdb's table, derived via immunoSEQ multiplex PCR, lists solely in-frame clones and lacks some. The data show 98,000 or so clones, with around nine tenths seen just once and 15% to 20% held by the top ten. The material sequenced was peripheral blood, taken on day 0 of AZD1222 vaccination. Receptors originate from an adult in good health. Each CDR3 is given with its conserved first and last residue. The D gene is left open where the match is weak. Size values are once, few and many counts, or a class for expanded clones, and some rows have none.

>once|TRBV6-5|14|TRBJ1-1|.
CASSLDGHYTEAFF
TGTGCCAGCAGCCTCGACGGGCATTACACTGAAGCTTTCTTT
>.|TRBV21-1|15|TRBJ2-2|.
CATSDGLAYTGELFF
TGTGCCACCTCCGATGGACTAGCGTACACCGGGGAGCTGTTTTTT
>.|TRBV7-6|11|TRBJ1-2|.
CASSSVYGYTF
TGTGCCAGCAGCTCTGTGTATGGCTACACCTTC
>once|TRBV6-5|14|TRBJ1-3|.
CASSQQASGNTIYF
TGTGCCAGCAGTCAACAGGCCTCTGGAAACACCATATATTTT
>.|TRBV6-5|11|TRBJ1-2|TRBD1
CAGTAGYGYTF
TGTGCCGGGACAGCAGGCTATGGCTACACCTTC
>many|TRBV4-2|13|TRBJ2-7|.
CASSQGRAYEQYF
TGTGCCAGCAGCCAAGGGCGGGCCTACGAGCAGTACTTC
>.|TRBV7-7|15|TRBJ2-2|.
CASSLSGQNTGELFF
TGTGCCAGCAGCCTCTCGGGACAGAACACCGGGGAGCTGTTTTTT
>.|TRBV14|14|TRBJ2-3|.
CASSQGGPSDTQYF
TGTGCCAGCAGCCAAGGTGGGCCATCAGATACGCAGTATTTT
>.|TRBV10-2|14|TRBJ1-2|.
CASSLVQMNYGYTF
TGCGCCAGCAGTTTGGTACAGATGAACTATGGCTACACCTTC
>.|TRBV7-3|16|TRBJ1-1|TRBD1
CASSPLARTGHTEAFF
TGTGCCAGCAGCCCTCTTGCCCGGACAGGCCACACTGAAGCTTTCTTT
>.|TRBV19|14|TRBJ2-7|TRBD1
CASTRTGGEYEQYF
TGTGCCAGTACCCGGACAGGGGGTGAATACGAGCAGTACTTC
>.|TRBV3-1/TRBV3-2|16|TRBJ2-2|.
CASSQDSRPNTGELFF
TGTGCCAGCAGCCAAGATTCGCGACCGAACACCGGGGAGCTGTTTTTT
>.|TRBV11-2|17|TRBJ2-7|TRBD1
CASSLDPGTALPYEQYF
TGTGCCAGCAGCTTAGACCCGGGGACAGCCTTGCCCTACGAGCAGTACTTC
>.|TRBV6-6|15|TRBJ1-4|TRBD1
CASSGQGSLNEKLFF
TGTGCCAGCAGCGGACAGGGGAGCCTTAATGAAAAACTGTTTTTT
>.|TRBV4-2|22|TRBJ1-1|.
CASSQFTPEVSGPRGMNTEAFF
TGTGCCAGCAGCCAATTTACCCCGGAGGTTTCTGGGCCACGGGGAATGAACACTGAAGCTTTCTTT
>once|TRBV7-6|18|TRBJ2-2|TRBD2
CASSLNPDGGGLAGELFF
TGTGCCAGCAGCTTAAATCCCGACGGGGGAGGGTTGGCCGGGGAGCTGTTTTTT
>once|TRBV30|15|TRBJ2-5|TRBD2
CAWSVTLRGGETQYF
TGTGCCTGGAGTGTAACGTTGCGGGGGGGAGAGACCCAGTACTTC
>.|TRBV5-4|15|TRBJ2-7|TRBD1
CASSHNDREPYEQYF
TGTGCCAGCAGCCACAATGACAGGGAACCCTACGAGCAGTACTTC
>once|TRBV3-1/TRBV3-2|14|TRBJ1-5|.
CASSHGTLRQPQHF
TGTGCCAGCAGCCACGGTACACTAAGACAGCCCCAGCATTTT
>.|TRBV11-2|15|TRBJ2-5|TRBD1
CASSLGGTDQETQYF
TGTGCCAGCAGCTTAGGAGGGACAGACCAAGAGACCCAGTACTTC
>.|TRBV24-1|15|TRBJ1-1|TRBD1
CATSDLGQGVSEAFF
TGTGCCACCAGTGATTTGGGACAGGGGGTCTCTGAAGCTTTCTTT
>.|TRBV9|16|TRBJ1-3|.
CASSPRGGAGRNTIYF
TGTGCCAGCAGCCCTCGGGGAGGGGCAGGGAGAAACACCATATATTTT
>few|TRBV11-2|15|TRBJ2-7|.
CASSLFPRRGDEQYF
TGTGCCAGCAGTCTCTTCCCTAGGAGAGGGGACGAGCAGTACTTC
>.|TRBV24-1|17|TRBJ1-3|.
CATSDLVKGQAGNTIYF
TGTGCCACCAGTGATTTGGTCAAGGGGCAAGCTGGAAACACCATATATTTT
>.|TRBV28|15|TRBJ1-1|.
CASSFGRVWNTEAFF
TGTGCCAGCAGTTTCGGGAGGGTTTGGAACACTGAAGCTTTCTTT
>.|TRBV5-5|13|TRBJ2-2|.
CASSDLEGGELFF
TGTGCCAGCAGCGACCTAGAAGGTGGGGAGCTGTTTTTT
>once|TRBV7-9|11|TRBJ2-7|.
CASSNPGEQYF
TGTGCCAGCAGCAATCCGGGAGAGCAGTACTTC
>.|TRBV6-5|15|TRBJ1-5|.
CASSYGGGDDQPQHF
TGTGCCAGCAGTTACGGAGGGGGGGACGATCAGCCCCAGCATTTT